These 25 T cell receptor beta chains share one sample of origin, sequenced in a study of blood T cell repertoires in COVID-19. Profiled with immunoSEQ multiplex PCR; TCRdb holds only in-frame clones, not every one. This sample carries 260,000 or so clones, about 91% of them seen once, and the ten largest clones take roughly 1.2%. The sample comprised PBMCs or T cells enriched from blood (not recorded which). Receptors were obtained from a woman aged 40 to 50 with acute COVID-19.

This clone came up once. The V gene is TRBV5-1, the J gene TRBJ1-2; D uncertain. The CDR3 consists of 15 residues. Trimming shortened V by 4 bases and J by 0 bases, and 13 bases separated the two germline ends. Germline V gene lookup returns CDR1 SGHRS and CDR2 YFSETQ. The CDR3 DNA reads TGCGCCAGCAGCGTGACCGGGATATCTAACTATGGCTACACCTTC. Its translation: CASSVTGISNYGYTF.

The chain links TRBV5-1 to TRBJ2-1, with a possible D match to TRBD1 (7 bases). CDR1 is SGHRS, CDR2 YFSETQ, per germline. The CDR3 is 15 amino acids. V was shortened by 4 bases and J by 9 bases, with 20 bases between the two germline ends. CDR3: CASSESRGALGEQFF. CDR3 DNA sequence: TGCGCCAGCAGCGAATCCAGGGGGGCCCTTGGTGAGCAGTTCTTC.

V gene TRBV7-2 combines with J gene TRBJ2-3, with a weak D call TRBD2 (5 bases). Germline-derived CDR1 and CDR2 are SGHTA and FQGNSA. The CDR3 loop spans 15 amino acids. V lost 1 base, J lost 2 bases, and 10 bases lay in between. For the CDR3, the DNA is TGTGCCAGCAGCTTAGAAGGACTCATCACAGATACGCAGTATTTT. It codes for CASSLEGLITDTQYF.

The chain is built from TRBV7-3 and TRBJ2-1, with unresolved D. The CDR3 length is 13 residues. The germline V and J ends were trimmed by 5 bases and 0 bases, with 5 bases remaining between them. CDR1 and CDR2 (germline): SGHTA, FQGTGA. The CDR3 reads CASSLSSYNEQFF. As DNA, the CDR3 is TGTGCCAGCAGCCTCAGCTCCTACAATGAGCAGTTCTTC. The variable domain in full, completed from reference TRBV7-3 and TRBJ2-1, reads GAGVSQTPSNKVTEKGKYVELRCDPISGHTALYWYRQSLGQGPEFLIYFQGTGAADDSGLPNDRFFAVRPEGSVSTLKIQRTERGDSAVYLCASSLSSYNEQFFGPGTRLTVL.

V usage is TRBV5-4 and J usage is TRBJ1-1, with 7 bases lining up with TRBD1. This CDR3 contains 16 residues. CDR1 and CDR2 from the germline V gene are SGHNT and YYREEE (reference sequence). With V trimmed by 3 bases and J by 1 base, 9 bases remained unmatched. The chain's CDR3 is CASSSIPGQTNTEAFF. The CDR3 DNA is TGTGCCAGCAGCTCAATACCGGGACAGACGAACACTGAAGCTTTCTTT.

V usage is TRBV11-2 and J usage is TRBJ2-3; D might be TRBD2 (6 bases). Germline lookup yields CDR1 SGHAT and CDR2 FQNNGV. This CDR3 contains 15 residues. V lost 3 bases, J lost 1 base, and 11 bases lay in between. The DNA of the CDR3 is TGTGCCAGCAGCTTTGATAGCGGCCGCACAGATACGCAGTATTTT. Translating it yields CASSFDSGRTDTQYF.

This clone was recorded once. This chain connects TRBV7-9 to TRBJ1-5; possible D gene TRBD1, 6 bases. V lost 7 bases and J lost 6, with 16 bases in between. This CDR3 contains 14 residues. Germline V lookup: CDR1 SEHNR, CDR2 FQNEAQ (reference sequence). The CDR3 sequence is CASTWGGQGQPQHF. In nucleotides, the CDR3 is TGTGCCAGCACCTGGGGGGGGCAGGGTCAGCCCCAGCATTTT.

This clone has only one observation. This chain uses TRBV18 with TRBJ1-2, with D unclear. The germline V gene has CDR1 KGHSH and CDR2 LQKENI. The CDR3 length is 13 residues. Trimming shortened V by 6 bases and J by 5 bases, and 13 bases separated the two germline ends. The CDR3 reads CASSLEVGYGYTF. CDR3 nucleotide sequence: TGTGCCAGCTCTTTAGAGGTCGGATATGGCTACACCTTC.

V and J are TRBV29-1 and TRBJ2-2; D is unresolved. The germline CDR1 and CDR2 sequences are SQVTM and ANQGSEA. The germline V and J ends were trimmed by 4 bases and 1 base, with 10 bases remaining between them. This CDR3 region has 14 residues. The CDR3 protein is CSVGVGWNTGELFF. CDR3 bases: TGCAGCGTTGGAGTCGGTTGGAACACCGGGGAGCTGTTTTTT.

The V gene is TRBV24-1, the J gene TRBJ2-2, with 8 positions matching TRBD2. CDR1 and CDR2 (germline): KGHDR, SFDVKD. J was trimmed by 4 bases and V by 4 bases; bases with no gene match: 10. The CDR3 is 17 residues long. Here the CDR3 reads CATSDPGRGAGTGELFF. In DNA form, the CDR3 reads TGTGCCACCAGTGACCCTGGGCGGGGGGCCGGCACCGGGGAGCTGTTTTTT.

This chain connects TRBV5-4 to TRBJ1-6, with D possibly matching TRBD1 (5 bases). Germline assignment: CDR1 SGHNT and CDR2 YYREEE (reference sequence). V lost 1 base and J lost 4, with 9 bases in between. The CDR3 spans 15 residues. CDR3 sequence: CASSLKTAYNSPLHF. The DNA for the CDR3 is TGTGCCAGCAGCTTGAAGACAGCTTATAATTCACCCCTCCACTTT. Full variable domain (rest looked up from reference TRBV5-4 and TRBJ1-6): ETGVTQSPTHLIKTRGQQVTLRCSSQSGHNTVSWYQQALGQGPQFIFQYYREEENGRGNFPPRFSGLQFPNYSSELNVNALELDDSALYLCASSLKTAYNSPLHFGNGTRLTVT.

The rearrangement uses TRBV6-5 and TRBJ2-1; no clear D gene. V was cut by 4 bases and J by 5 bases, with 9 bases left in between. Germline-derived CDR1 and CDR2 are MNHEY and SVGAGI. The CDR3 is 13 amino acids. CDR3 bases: TGTGCCAGCAGTTTCAACACCGACAATGAGCAGTTCTTC. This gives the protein CASSFNTDNEQFF.

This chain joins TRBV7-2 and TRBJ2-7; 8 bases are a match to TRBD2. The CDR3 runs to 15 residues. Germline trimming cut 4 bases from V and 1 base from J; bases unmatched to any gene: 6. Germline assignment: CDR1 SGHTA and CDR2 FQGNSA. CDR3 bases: TGTGCCAGCAGCTCGGCGGGACTAGGATCCTACGAGCAGTACTTC. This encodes CASSSAGLGSYEQYF.

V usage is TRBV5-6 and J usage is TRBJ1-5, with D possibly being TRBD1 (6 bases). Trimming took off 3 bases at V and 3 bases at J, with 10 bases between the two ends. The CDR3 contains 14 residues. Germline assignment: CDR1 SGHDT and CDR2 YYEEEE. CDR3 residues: CASSSRGNNQPQHF. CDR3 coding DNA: TGTGCCAGCAGCTCCAGGGGAAACAATCAGCCCCAGCATTTT. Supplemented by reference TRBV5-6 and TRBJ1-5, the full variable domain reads DAGVTQSPTHLIKTRGQQVTLRCSPKSGHDTVSWYQQALGQGPQFIFQYYEEEERQRGNFPDRFSGHQFPNYSSELNVNALLLGDSALYLCASSSRGNNQPQHFGDGTRLSIL.

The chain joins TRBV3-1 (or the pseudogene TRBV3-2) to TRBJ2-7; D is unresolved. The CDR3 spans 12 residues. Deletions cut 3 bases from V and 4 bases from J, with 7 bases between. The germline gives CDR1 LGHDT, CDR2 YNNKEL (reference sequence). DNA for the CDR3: TGTGCCAGCAGCCAGTTCGGGTACGAGCAGTACGTC. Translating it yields CASSQFGYEQYV.

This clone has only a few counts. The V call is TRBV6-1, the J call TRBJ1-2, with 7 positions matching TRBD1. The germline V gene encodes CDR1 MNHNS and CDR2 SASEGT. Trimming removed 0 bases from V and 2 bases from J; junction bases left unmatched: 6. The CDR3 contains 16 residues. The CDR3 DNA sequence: TGTGCCAGCAGTGAAGCTCGGGACAGAGGGAACTATGGCTACACCTTC. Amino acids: CASSEARDRGNYGYTF.

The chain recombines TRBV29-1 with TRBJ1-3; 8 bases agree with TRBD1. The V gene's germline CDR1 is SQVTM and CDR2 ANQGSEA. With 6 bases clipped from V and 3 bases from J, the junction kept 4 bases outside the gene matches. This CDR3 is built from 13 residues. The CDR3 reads CSVATGDGNTIYF. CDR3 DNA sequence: TGCAGCGTCGCGACAGGGGATGGAAACACCATATATTTT.

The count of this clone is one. This CDR3 reads CASSEGGADTQYF. In DNA form, the CDR3 reads TGTGCCAGCAGTGAAGGGGGGGCAGATACGCAGTATTTT. V usage is TRBV2 and J usage is TRBJ2-3; TRBD2 might be the D (6 bases). V was cut by 1 base and J by 4 bases, with 6 bases left in between. From germline, CDR1 is SNHLY and CDR2 FYNNEI. The CDR3 extends over 13 amino acids.

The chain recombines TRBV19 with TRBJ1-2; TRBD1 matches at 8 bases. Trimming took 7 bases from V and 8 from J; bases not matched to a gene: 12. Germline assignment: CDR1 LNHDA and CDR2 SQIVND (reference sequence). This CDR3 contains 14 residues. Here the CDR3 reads CASTTPGQVNGYTF. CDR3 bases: TGTGCCAGTACTACGCCGGGACAGGTTAACGGCTACACCTTC. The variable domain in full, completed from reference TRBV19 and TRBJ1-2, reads DGGITQSPKYLFRKEGQNVTLSCEQNLNHDAMYWYRQDPGQGLRLIYYSQIVNDFQKGDIAEGYSVSREKKESFPLTVTSAQKNPTAFYLCASTTPGQVNGYTFGSGTRLTVV.

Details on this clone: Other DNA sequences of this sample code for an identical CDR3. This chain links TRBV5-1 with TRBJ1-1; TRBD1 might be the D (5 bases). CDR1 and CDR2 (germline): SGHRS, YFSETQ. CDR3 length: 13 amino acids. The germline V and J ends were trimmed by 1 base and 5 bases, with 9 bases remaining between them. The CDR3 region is CASSLQGNTEAFF. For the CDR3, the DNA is TGCGCCAGCAGCTTGCAGGGAAATACTGAAGCTTTCTTT.

The CDR3 DNA sequence: TGTGCCAGCAGTGACCGTCTAGCGGGAGCTTTTGGTGAGCAGTTCTTC. Protein product: CASSDRLAGAFGEQFF. The gene calls are TRBV2 and TRBJ2-1; 10 nucleotides match TRBD2. V was clipped by 3 bases and J by 9 bases; unmatched bases: 11. The germline V gene has CDR1 SNHLY and CDR2 FYNNEI. CDR3 size: 16 residues. Based on the CDR3 plus reference TRBV2 and TRBJ2-1, the full variable domain is EPEVTQTPSHQVTQMGQEVILRCVPISNHLYFYWYRQILGQKVEFLVSFYNNEISEKSEIFDDQFSVERPDGSNFTLKIRSTKLEDSAMYFCASSDRLAGAFGEQFFGPGTRLTVL.

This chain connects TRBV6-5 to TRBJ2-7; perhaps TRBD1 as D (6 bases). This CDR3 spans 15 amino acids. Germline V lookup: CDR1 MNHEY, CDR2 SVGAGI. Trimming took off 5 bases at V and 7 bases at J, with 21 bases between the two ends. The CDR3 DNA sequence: TGTGCCAGCAGTCCCGGGACACCGTCTAGGGGAGAGCAGTACTTC. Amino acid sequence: CASSPGTPSRGEQYF.

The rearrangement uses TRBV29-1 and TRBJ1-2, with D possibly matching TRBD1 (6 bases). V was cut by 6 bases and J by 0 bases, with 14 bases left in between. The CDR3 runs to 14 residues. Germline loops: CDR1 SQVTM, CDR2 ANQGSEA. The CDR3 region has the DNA TGCAGCGTCGCCCGGACAGTCGCTAACTATGGCTACACCTTC. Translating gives CSVARTVANYGYTF.

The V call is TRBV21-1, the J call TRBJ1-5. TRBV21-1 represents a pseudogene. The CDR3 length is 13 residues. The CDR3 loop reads CASSNYSNQPQHF. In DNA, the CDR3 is TGTGCCAGCAGCAATTATAGCAATCAGCCCCAGCATTTT.

The CDR3 DNA reads as TGTGCCAGCAGGAACCGGGACAGGGGTGCTCAGCCCCAGCATTTT. Translating gives CASRNRDRGAQPQHF. The rearrangement joins TRBV6-5 to TRBJ1-5, with 10 bases lining up with TRBD1. CDR3 size: 15 residues. The V gene's germline CDR1 is MNHEY and CDR2 SVGAGI. Trimming cost V 6 bases and J 6 bases; bases outside gene matches: 8.